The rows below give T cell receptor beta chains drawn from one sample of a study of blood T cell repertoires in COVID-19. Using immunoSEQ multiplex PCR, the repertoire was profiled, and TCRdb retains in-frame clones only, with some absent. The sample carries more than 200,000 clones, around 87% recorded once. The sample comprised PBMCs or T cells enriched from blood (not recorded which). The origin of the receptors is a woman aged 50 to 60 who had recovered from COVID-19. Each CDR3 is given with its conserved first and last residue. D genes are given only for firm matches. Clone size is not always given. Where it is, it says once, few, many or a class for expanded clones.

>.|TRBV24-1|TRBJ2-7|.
TGTGCCACCAGTGATGTGCGGGGCGAGCAGTACTTC
CATSDVRGEQYF
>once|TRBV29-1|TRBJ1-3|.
TGCAGCGTTGAGATGGCGGACCCCCGGGGGGGCTCACCTGGAAACACCATATATTTT
CSVEMADPRGGSPGNTIYF
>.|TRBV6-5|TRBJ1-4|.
TGTGCCAGCAGTTACTCGTTCTCCGGGATGGGTGAAAAACTGTTTTTT
CASSYSFSGMGEKLFF
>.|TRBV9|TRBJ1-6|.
TGTGCCAGCAGCGTAGACCCGAGGGGGAATTCACCCCTCCACTTT
CASSVDPRGNSPLHF
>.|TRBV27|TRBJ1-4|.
TGTGCCAGCAGTTGGAGGGAGGGTGAAAAACTGTTTTTT
CASSWREGEKLFF
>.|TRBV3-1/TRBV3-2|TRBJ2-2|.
TGTGCCAGCAGCCCGTCCCTACGGGATAGACGGCTCGGGGAGCTGTTTTTT
CASSPSLRDRRLGELFF
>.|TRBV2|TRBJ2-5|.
TGTGCCAGCAGTGAAGCGCTTCGGAGGGCCTCGGAGACCCAGTACTTC
CASSEALRRASETQYF
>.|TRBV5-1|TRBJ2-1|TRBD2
TGCGCCAGCAGCTTGACCCGTAGCGGGAGTGGGAATGAGCAGTTCTTC
CASSLTRSGSGNEQFF
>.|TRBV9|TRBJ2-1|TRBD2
TGTGCCAGCAGCTTCCGGGGAGCGGGAGGGCTCAATGAGCAGTTCTTC
CASSFRGAGGLNEQFF
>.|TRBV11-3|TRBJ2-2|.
TGTGCCAGCAGCTTTGTCGAGACCGGGGAGCTGTTTTTT
CASSFVETGELFF
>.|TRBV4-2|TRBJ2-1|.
TGTGCCAGCAGCCCCTCACCGGGGTGGGCCGGTGAGCAGTTCTTC
CASSPSPGWAGEQFF
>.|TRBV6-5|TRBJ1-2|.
TGTGCCAGCAGCAAGACACAGAACTATGGCTACACCTTC
CASSKTQNYGYTF
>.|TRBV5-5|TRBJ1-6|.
TGTGCCAGCAGCTTACACAAACAGGTTAAGGCCTATAATTCACCCCTCCACTTT
CASSLHKQVKAYNSPLHF
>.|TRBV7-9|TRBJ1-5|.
TGTGCCAGCAGTCATCAGGGCGCCAATCAGCCCCAGCATTTT
CASSHQGANQPQHF
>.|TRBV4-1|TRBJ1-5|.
TGCGCCAGCAGCCAAGTAGTTCCAGGGTTCAATCAGCCCCAGCATTTT
CASSQVVPGFNQPQHF
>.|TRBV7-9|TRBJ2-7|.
TGTGCCAGCAGCTTAGCCCCCAGAAACGAGCAGTACTTC
CASSLAPRNEQYF
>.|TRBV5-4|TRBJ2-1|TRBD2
TGTGCCAGCAGCTTGGGGGGGACTAGCGGGATAGAGCAGTTCTTC
CASSLGGTSGIEQFF
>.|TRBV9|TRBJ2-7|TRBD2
TGTGCCAGCAGCGTAGCTTGGCTAGCGGGAGACGAGCAGTACTTC
CASSVAWLAGDEQYF
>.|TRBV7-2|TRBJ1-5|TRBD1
TGTGCCAGCAGCCCCGACAGGGGTAGTAATCAGCCCCAGCATTTT
CASSPDRGSNQPQHF
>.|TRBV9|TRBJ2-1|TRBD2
TGTGCCAGCAGCCCAACCACCTCGACTAGCGGGTACAATGAGCAGTTCTTC
CASSPTTSTSGYNEQFF
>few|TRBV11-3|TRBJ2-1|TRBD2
TGTGCCAGCAGCTTATTAACTAGCGGAGCGAACAATGAGCAGTTCTTC
CASSLLTSGANNEQFF
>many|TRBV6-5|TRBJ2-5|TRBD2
TGTGCCAGCAGCGGAGGAGCGGGAAGCCAAGAGACCCAGTACTTC
CASSGGAGSQETQYF
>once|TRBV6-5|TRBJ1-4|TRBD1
TGTGCCAGCACCAAGGCGGGACAGCGCTGGGAAAAACTGTTTTTT
CASTKAGQRWEKLFF
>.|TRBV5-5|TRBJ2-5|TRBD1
TGTGCCAGCAGCCCGGGACAGCTTGAGACCCAGTACTTC
CASSPGQLETQYF
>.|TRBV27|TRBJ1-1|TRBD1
TGTGCCAGCAGTCACCTCCGGGACAGTGAATCGGAAGCTTTCTTT
CASSHLRDSESEAFF
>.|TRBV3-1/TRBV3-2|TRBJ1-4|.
TGTGCCAGCAGCGCGCGACAGGCCGAAAATGAAAAACTGTTTTTT
CASSARQAENEKLFF
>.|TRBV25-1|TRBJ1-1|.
TGTGCCAACTCAAGGACAGAACAGACTGAAGCTTTCTTT
CANSRTEQTEAFF
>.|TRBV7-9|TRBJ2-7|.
TGTGCCAGCAGCTTAAATGTTGTCCGAGGCTACTCCTACGAGCAGTACTTC
CASSLNVVRGYSYEQYF
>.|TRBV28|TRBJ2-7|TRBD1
TGTGCCAGCATCGGGACAGGGGTATACGAGCAGTACTTC
CASIGTGVYEQYF
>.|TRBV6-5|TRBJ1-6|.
TGTGCCAGCACCCCCGGGCGCGAGGGTTCACCCCTCCACTTT
CASTPGREGSPLHF
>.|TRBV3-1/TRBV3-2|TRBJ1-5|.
TGTGCCAGCAGCCAAGCCTACAGTCCTTATAGCAATCAGCCCCAGCATTTT
CASSQAYSPYSNQPQHF